These 7 T cell receptor beta chains came from one sample sequenced in a study of T cell responses to AZD1222 COVID-19 vaccine. The data were produced by immunoSEQ multiplex PCR, yet TCRdb's version contains in-frame clones alone and is incomplete. The sample includes roughly 120,000 clones, 70% to 90% of them seen just once. This specimen consisted of peripheral blood, obtained on day 0 of AZD1222 vaccination. The source of these receptors is an adult in good health.

The gene calls are TRBV28 and TRBJ2-7; no clear D gene. Trimming removed 3 bases from V and 2 bases from J, with 8 bases in between. The CDR3 consists of 13 residues. The germline V gene encodes CDR1 MDHEN and CDR2 SYDVKM. CDR3 sequence: CASSLDGAYEQYF. Here the CDR3 DNA reads TGTGCCAGCAGTTTGGACGGAGCCTACGAGCAGTACTTC.

This clone came up a few times. The J gene is TRBJ1-5, the V gene TRBV7-8; weak D call: TRBD1 (6 bases). Trimming cost V 1 base and J 4 bases, with 14 bases left between them. The CDR3 consists of 16 residues. Looked up from germline, CDR1 is SGHVS and CDR2 is FQNEAQ. This CDR3 reads CASSLGRARGNQPQHF. The DNA for the CDR3 is TGTGCCAGCAGCTTAGGTCGGGCTAGGGGGAATCAGCCCCAGCATTTT.

V usage is TRBV6-5 and J usage is TRBJ2-5, with 13 bases that match TRBD2. This CDR3 spans 15 amino acids. Germline CDR1 reads MNHEY; CDR2 reads SVGAGI. The V gene end was trimmed by 6 bases and the J gene end by 1 base; junction bases not matched to a gene: 2. The CDR3 spells CASSRTSGGQETQYF. In nucleotides, the CDR3 is TGTGCCAGCAGCCGGACTAGCGGGGGCCAAGAGACCCAGTACTTC.

This sequence joins TRBV30 and TRBJ2-1, with D possibly TRBD2 on 5 matching bases. The V end was cut by 0 bases, the J end by 8 bases, with 8 bases between. This CDR3 region has 12 residues. Looked up from germline, CDR1 is GTSNPN and CDR2 is SVGIG (reference sequence). CDR3 region: CAWSVRGDEQFF. CDR3 in DNA: TGTGCCTGGAGTGTACGGGGTGATGAGCAGTTCTTC.

J is TRBJ1-2 and V is TRBV6-4; tentative D call: TRBD1 (6 bases). V was pared by 0 bases and J by 7 bases, with 9 bases between. The CDR3 length is 13 residues. Germline CDR1 and CDR2: MRHNA and SNTAGT. The CDR3 DNA reads TGTGCCAGCAGTGACTCAGGGGGACGTGGCTACACCTTC. Translation gives CASSDSGGRGYTF.

This chain links TRBV5-6 with TRBJ1-2; weak D call: TRBD1 (6 bases). There are 14 residues in the CDR3. Germline V gene data show CDR1 as SGHDT and CDR2 as YYEEEE. V was trimmed by 4 bases and J by 4 bases, leaving 14 bases between them. In DNA, the CDR3 is TGTGCCAGCAGCCGCCCAGGGGTCCCCTATGGCTACACCTTC. Its protein product is CASSRPGVPYGYTF.

The chain joins TRBV6-2 or TRBV6-3 to TRBJ1-4, with D uncertain. The CDR3 runs 11 residues. V dropped 6 bases and J dropped 12 bases, with 11 bases sitting between them. CDR1 is MNHEY and CDR2 is SVGEGT in the germline V gene. As DNA, the CDR3 is TGTGCCAGCAGCTCCAGAAAAGAACTGTTTTTT. Its translation: CASSSRKELFF.